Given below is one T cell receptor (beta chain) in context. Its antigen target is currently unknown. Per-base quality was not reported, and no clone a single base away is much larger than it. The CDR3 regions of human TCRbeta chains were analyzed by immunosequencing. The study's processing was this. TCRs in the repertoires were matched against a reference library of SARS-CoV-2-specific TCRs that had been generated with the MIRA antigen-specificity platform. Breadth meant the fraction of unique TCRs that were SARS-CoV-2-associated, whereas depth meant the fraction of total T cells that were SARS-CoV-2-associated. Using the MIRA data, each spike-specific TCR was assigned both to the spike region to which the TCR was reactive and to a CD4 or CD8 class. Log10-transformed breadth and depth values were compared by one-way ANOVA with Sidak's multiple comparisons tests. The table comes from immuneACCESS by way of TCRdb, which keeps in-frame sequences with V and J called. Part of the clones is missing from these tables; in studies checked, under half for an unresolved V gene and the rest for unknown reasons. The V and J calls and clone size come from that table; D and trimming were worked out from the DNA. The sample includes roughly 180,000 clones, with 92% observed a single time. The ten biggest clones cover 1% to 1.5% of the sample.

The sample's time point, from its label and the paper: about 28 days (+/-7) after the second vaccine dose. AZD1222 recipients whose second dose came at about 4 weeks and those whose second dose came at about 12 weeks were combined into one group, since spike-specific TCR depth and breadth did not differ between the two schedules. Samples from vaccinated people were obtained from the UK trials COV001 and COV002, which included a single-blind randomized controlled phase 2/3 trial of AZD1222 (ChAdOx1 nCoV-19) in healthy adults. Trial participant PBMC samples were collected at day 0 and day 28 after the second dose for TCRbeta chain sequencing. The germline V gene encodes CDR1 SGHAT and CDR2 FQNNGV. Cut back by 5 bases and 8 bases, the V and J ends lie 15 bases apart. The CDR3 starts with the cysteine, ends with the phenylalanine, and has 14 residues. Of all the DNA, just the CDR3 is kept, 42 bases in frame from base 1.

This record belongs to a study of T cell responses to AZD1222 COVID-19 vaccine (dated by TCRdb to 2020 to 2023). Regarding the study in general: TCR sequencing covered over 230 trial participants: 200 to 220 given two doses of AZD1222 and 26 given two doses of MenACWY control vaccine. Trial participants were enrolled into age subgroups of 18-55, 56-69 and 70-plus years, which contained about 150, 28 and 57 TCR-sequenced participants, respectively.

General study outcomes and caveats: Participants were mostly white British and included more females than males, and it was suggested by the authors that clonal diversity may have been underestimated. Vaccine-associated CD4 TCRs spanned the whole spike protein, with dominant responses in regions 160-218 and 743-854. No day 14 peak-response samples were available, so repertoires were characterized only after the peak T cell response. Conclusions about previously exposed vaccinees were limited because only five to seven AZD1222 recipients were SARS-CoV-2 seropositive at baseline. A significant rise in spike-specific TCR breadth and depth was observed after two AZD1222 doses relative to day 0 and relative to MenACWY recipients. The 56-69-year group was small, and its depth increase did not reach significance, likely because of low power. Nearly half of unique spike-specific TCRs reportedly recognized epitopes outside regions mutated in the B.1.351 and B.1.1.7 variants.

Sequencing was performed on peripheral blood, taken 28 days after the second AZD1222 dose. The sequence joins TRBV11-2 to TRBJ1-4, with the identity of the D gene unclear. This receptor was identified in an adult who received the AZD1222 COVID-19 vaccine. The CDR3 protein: CASSQPGFPEKLFF. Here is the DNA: TGTGCCAGCAGCCAGCCTGGGTTCCCCGAAAAACTGTTTTTT.